This TCR beta chain originates from a study of CD8+CD57+ T cells in acquired aplastic anemia. This clonotype was observed at least ten times. This CDR3 is 14 amino acids long. Trimming took off 3 bases at V and 7 bases at J, with 18 bases between the two ends. Germline CDR1 DFQATT, CDR2 SNEGSKA (reference sequence). Researchers used genomic DNA as the template to profile TCR beta VDJ and CDR3. TCRdb recomputed calls from the reads with MiXCR, one row per CDR3 protein. The sample lists approximately 470,000 distinct CDR3 sequences; over 25% were seen once. It was patients with CD8+CD57+ cell expansion by flow cytometry who were chosen for sequencing.

The chain recombines TRBV20-1 with TRBJ1-2; D is unresolved. This TCR came from a human donor with aplastic anemia. Specimen: sorted CD4+, CD8+, or CD8+CD57+ T cells (not recorded which) from PBMCs. The CDR3 DNA sequence: TGCAGTGCTAGTCTCGGCCAAGACATTTCTGGCTACACCTTC. It codes for CSASLGQDISGYTF.